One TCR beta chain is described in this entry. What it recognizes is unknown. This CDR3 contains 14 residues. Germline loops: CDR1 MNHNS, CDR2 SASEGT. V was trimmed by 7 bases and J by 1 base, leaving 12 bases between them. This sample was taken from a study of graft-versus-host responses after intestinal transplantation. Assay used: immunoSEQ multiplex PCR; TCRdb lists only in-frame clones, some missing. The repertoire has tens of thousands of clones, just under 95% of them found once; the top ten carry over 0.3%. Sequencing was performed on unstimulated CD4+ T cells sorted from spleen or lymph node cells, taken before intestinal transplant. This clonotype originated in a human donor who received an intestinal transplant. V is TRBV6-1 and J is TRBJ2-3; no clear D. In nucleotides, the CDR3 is TGTGCCAGCAATCGGTTCGGAGGCACAGATACGCAGTATTTT. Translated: CASNRFGGTDTQYF.